The 2 T cell receptor beta chains presented below share a single source sample, sequenced in a study of blood T cell repertoires in COVID-19. Profiling relied on immunoSEQ multiplex PCR, and the TCRdb table lists in-frame clones only, not all of them. The repertoire has some 130,000 clones, around four fifths of them found once; the top ten carry around 18%. Source material: peripheral blood. The receptors originated from an elderly man with acute or convalescent COVID-19.

This chain joins TRBV9 and TRBJ2-3, with a weak D call TRBD1 (5 bases). Germline CDR1 SGDLS, CDR2 YYNGEE. V lost 0 bases and J lost 0, with 8 bases in between. This CDR3 has 15 residues. The CDR3 DNA follows: TGTGCCAGCAGCGTAGTTGGACATAGCACAGATACGCAGTATTTT. Protein product: CASSVVGHSTDTQYF.

The chain has TRBV5-1 and TRBJ1-3; a possible D gene is TRBD1 (5 bases). Germline values: CDR1 SGHRS, CDR2 YFSETQ. Trimming stripped 4 bases from V and 4 bases from J, with 12 bases between. CDR3 size: 14 residues. The CDR3 is CASSEGTLGNTIYF. DNA for the CDR3: TGCGCCAGCAGCGAAGGGACTTTGGGAAACACCATATATTTT.